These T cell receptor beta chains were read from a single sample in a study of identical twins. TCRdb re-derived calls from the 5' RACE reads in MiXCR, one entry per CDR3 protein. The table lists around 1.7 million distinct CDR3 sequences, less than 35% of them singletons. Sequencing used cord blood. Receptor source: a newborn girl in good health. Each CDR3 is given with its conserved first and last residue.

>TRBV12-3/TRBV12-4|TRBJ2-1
CASSLGGGEQFF
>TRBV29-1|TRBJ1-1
CSVDIGESTEAFF
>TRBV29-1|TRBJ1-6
CSVTGYNSPLHF
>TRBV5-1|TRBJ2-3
CASSLDLDSRQYF
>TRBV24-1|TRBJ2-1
CATSDARTGDNEQFF
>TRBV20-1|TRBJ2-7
CSARLPWTSADHEQYF
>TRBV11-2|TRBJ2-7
CASSLVGGAGNYEQYF
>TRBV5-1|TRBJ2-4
CASSITGLIAKSIQYF
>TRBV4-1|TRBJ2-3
CASSQPRNTADTQYF
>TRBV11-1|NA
CASSLTSFGRAFHEQYF
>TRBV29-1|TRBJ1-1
CSVAQGGNAFF
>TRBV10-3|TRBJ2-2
CAIKEGVSTGELFF
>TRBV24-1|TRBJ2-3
CATSPFGSIDTQYF
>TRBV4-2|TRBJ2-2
CASSPAGEGTGELFF
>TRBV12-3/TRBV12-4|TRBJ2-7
CASTWTVAYEQYF
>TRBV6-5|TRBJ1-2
CASSYKGSGNGYTF
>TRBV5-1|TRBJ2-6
CASSLTSGSGANVLTF
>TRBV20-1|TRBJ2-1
CREREAGYEQFF
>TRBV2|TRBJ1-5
CASRDRGMGQPQHF
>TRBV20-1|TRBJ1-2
CSASLGAHGYTF
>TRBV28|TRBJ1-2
CASSLGGAEGYTF
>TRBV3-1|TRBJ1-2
CASSQEARYYGYTF
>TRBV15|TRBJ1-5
CATSREGANQPQHF
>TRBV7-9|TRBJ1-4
CASSPISGSNEKLFF
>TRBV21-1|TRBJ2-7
CASSKGRDVSYEQYF
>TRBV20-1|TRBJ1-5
CGARKGGQGPNQPQHF
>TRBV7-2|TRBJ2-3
CASSPERPGDTQYF
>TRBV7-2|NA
CASSTMGTGFRYEQYF
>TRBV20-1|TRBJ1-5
CSARGGPEFPQHF
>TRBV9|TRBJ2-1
CASSVVLGPYNEQVF
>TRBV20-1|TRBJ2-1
CSASLWGRAYNEQFF
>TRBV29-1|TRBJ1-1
CSVRGTSNTEAFF
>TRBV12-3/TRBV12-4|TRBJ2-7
CASSFGIGTGYEQYF
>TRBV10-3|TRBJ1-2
CAISERQSYRGYTF
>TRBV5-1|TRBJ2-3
CASSFTTDTQYF
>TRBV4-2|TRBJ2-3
CASSQGPSWGTDTQYF